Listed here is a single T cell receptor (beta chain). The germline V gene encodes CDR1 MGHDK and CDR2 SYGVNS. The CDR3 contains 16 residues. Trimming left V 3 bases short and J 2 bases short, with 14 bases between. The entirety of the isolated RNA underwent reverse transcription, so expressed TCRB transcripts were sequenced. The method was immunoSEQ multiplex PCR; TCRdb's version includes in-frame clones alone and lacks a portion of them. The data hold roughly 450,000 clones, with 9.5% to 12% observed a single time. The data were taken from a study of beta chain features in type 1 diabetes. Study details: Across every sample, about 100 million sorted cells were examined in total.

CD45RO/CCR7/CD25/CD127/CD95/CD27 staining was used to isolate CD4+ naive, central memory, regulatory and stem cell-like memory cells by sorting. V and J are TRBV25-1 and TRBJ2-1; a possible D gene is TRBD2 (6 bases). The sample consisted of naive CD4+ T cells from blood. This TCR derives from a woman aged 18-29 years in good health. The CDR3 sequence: CASSDPSGATYNEQFF. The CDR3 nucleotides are TGTGCCAGCAGTGACCCTTCGGGAGCTACCTACAATGAGCAGTTCTTC.